The clone carrying this T cell receptor (beta chain) has more than one count but fewer than ten. What it binds is unknown. This entry is derived from a study of early T cells in non-severe SARS-CoV-2 infection. Study context: The authors sequenced bulk RNA from unsorted whole blood, leaving chains unpaired. Study-level findings and limits: VDJdb-based annotation leaned toward anti-spike CD8 responses and missed private and CD4 specificities.

Researchers tagged individual cDNA molecules with unique molecular identifiers. TCRdb re-derived calls from the 5' RACE reads in MiXCR, one entry per CDR3 protein. The table has tens of thousands of distinct CDR3 sequences, 10% to 15% seen once. This CDR3 spans 12 amino acids. Germline V lookup: CDR1 GTSNPN, CDR2 SVGIG (reference sequence). Trimming removed 4 bases from V and 5 bases from J, with 11 bases in between. This TCR was recovered from an adult who was a healthcare worker with PCR-confirmed SARS-CoV-2 infection or an uninfected control (not recorded which). Sequencing used whole blood. The V and J genes are TRBV30 and TRBJ1-1; no definite D call. In DNA, the CDR3 is TGTGCCTGGAACTTGGGGAGGACTGAAGCTTTCTTT. Protein product: CAWNLGRTEAFF.